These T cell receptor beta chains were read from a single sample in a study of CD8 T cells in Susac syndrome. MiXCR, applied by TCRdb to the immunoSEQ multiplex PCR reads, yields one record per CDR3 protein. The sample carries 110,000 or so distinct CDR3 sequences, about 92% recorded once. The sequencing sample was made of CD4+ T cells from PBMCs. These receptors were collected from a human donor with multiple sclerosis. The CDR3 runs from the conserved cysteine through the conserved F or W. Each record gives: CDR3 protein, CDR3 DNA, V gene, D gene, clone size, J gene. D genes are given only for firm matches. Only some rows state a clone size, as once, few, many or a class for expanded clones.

cdr3_aa: CASSRGVGPDTQYF
cdr3_nt: TGTGCCAGCAGCAGGGGCGTTGGGCCAGATACGCAGTATTTT
v_call: TRBV6-4
d_call: -
clone_size: -
j_call: TRBJ2-3

cdr3_aa: CAINHPDRNLNGYTF
cdr3_nt: TGTGCCATCAATCATCCCGACAGGAACTTAAATGGCTACACCTTC
v_call: TRBV10-3
d_call: -
clone_size: -
j_call: TRBJ1-2

cdr3_aa: CASSQGLSTDTQYF
cdr3_nt: TGTGCCAGCAGCCAGGGACTGAGCACAGATACGCAGTATTTT
v_call: TRBV3-1
d_call: -
clone_size: -
j_call: TRBJ2-3

cdr3_aa: CASSEGRRAVSDTQYF
cdr3_nt: TGTGCCAGCAGTGAAGGTCGTCGAGCAGTTTCAGATACGCAGTATTTT
v_call: TRBV6-1
d_call: -
clone_size: -
j_call: TRBJ2-3

cdr3_aa: CSVEDFGGSGYTF
cdr3_nt: TGCAGCGTTGAAGATTTCGGAGGCAGCGGCTACACCTTC
v_call: TRBV29-1
d_call: -
clone_size: -
j_call: TRBJ1-2

cdr3_aa: CASSISILRTNEKLFF
cdr3_nt: TGTGCCAGTAGTATATCAATCTTGAGAACTAATGAAAAACTGTTTTTT
v_call: TRBV19
d_call: -
clone_size: -
j_call: TRBJ1-4

cdr3_aa: CASSLSQAGARYGYTF
cdr3_nt: TGTGCCAGCAGCTTATCCCAGGCAGGGGCTAGATATGGCTACACCTTC
v_call: TRBV7-9
d_call: -
clone_size: -
j_call: TRBJ1-2

cdr3_aa: CASSSHSEGEQFF
cdr3_nt: TGTGCCAGCAGTTCCCACAGCGAGGGTGAGCAGTTCTTC
v_call: TRBV12-3/TRBV12-4
d_call: -
clone_size: -
j_call: TRBJ2-1

cdr3_aa: CASSAPGPNTEAFF
cdr3_nt: TGTGCCAGCAGTGCTCCGGGACCGAACACTGAAGCTTTCTTT
v_call: TRBV25-1
d_call: -
clone_size: -
j_call: TRBJ1-1

cdr3_aa: CASSGGQESTDTQYF
cdr3_nt: TGTGCCAGCAGCGGGGGACAGGAAAGCACAGATACGCAGTATTTT
v_call: TRBV5-6
d_call: TRBD1
clone_size: -
j_call: TRBJ2-3

cdr3_aa: CASRRGGGGGYEQYF
cdr3_nt: TGTGCCAGCAGACGAGGGGGGGGCGGAGGATACGAGCAGTACTTC
v_call: TRBV13
d_call: -
clone_size: -
j_call: TRBJ2-7

cdr3_aa: CASRETGGGSYEQYF
cdr3_nt: TGTGCCAGCAGGGAGACGGGGGGGGGCTCCTACGAGCAGTACTTC
v_call: TRBV3-1
d_call: TRBD2
clone_size: -
j_call: TRBJ2-7

cdr3_aa: CASSGQYSNQPQHF
cdr3_nt: TGTGCCAGCTCGGGACAGTATAGCAATCAGCCCCAGCATTTT
v_call: TRBV6-2/TRBV6-3
d_call: TRBD1
clone_size: -
j_call: TRBJ1-5

cdr3_aa: CASTRDRVGNTIYF
cdr3_nt: TGTGCCAGCACCAGGGACAGGGTTGGAAACACCATATATTTT
v_call: TRBV7-2
d_call: TRBD1
clone_size: -
j_call: TRBJ1-3

cdr3_aa: CASSYGGETYEQYF
cdr3_nt: TGTGCCAGCAGTTACGGGGGAGAGACCTACGAGCAGTACTTC
v_call: TRBV6-2/TRBV6-3
d_call: -
clone_size: -
j_call: TRBJ2-7

cdr3_aa: CASSQQLGPNEKLFF
cdr3_nt: TGTGCCAGCAGCCAGCAGCTGGGCCCTAATGAAAAACTGTTTTTT
v_call: TRBV3-1
d_call: -
clone_size: -
j_call: TRBJ1-4

cdr3_aa: CASSVADGAGATYEQYF
cdr3_nt: TGTGCCAGCAGCGTAGCTGATGGGGCGGGGGCCACCTACGAGCAGTACTTC
v_call: TRBV9
d_call: -
clone_size: once
j_call: TRBJ2-7

cdr3_aa: CASSLGRLYGYTF
cdr3_nt: TGTGCCAGCAGTTTAGGGCGGCTCTATGGCTACACCTTC
v_call: TRBV27
d_call: -
clone_size: -
j_call: TRBJ1-2

cdr3_aa: CASSPYGGYNEQFF
cdr3_nt: TGTGCCAGCAGCCCTTACGGCGGGTACAATGAGCAGTTCTTC
v_call: TRBV7-2
d_call: -
clone_size: -
j_call: TRBJ2-1

cdr3_aa: CASSQGGQGHTGELFF
cdr3_nt: TGCGCCAGCAGCCAAGGGGGACAGGGGCACACCGGGGAGCTGTTTTTT
v_call: TRBV4-1
d_call: TRBD1
clone_size: -
j_call: TRBJ2-2

cdr3_aa: CASRGGQFDTEAFF
cdr3_nt: TGTGCCAGCAGGGGGGGACAGTTTGACACTGAAGCTTTCTTT
v_call: TRBV5-4
d_call: TRBD1
clone_size: -
j_call: TRBJ1-1

cdr3_aa: CASYRRDNSPLHF
cdr3_nt: TGTGCCAGCTACAGGAGGGATAATTCACCCCTCCACTTT
v_call: TRBV6-5
d_call: -
clone_size: -
j_call: TRBJ1-6

cdr3_aa: CASSSYRGRESGYTF
cdr3_nt: TGTGCCAGCAGCTCTTACAGGGGGCGCGAATCTGGCTACACCTTC
v_call: TRBV7-3
d_call: TRBD1
clone_size: -
j_call: TRBJ1-2

cdr3_aa: CASSLTHSSNTGELFF
cdr3_nt: TGTGCCAGCAGCTTAACCCACAGTTCAAACACCGGGGAGCTGTTTTTT
v_call: TRBV7-2
d_call: -
clone_size: -
j_call: TRBJ2-2

cdr3_aa: CASSEFKGENTEAFF
cdr3_nt: TGTGCCAGCAGTGAATTTAAGGGAGAGAACACTGAAGCTTTCTTT
v_call: TRBV25-1
d_call: -
clone_size: -
j_call: TRBJ1-1

cdr3_aa: CASSSGQGYTGELFF
cdr3_nt: TGCGCCAGCAGCTCGGGACAGGGATATACCGGGGAGCTGTTTTTT
v_call: TRBV5-1
d_call: TRBD1
clone_size: -
j_call: TRBJ2-2

cdr3_aa: CSARDPSSGANEQFF
cdr3_nt: TGCAGTGCTAGAGATCCATCTAGCGGGGCCAATGAGCAGTTCTTC
v_call: TRBV20-1
d_call: TRBD2
clone_size: -
j_call: TRBJ2-1

cdr3_aa: CSVGEGAHNYGYTF
cdr3_nt: TGCAGCGTTGGGGAGGGGGCGCATAACTATGGCTACACCTTC
v_call: TRBV29-1
d_call: TRBD1
clone_size: -
j_call: TRBJ1-2

cdr3_aa: CASSYDRIAYEQYF
cdr3_nt: TGTGCCAGCAGTTACGACAGAATCGCCTACGAGCAGTACTTC
v_call: TRBV6-5
d_call: -
clone_size: once
j_call: TRBJ2-7

cdr3_aa: CSVLRLAGAQETQYF
cdr3_nt: TGCAGCGTCCTCAGACTAGCGGGGGCGCAAGAGACCCAGTACTTC
v_call: TRBV29-1
d_call: TRBD2
clone_size: -
j_call: TRBJ2-5

cdr3_aa: CASSDNYGYTF
cdr3_nt: TGTGCCAGCAGTGACAACTATGGCTACACCTTC
v_call: TRBV6-4
d_call: -
clone_size: -
j_call: TRBJ1-2